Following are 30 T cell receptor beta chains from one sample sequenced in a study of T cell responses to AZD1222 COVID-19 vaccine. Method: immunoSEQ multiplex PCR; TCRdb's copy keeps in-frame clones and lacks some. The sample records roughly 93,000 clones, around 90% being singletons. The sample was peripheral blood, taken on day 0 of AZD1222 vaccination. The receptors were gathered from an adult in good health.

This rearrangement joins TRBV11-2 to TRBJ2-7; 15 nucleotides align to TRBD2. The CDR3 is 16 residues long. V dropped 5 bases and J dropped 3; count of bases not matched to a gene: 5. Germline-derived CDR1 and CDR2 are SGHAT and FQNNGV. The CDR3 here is CASSPGLAGGIYEQYF. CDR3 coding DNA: TGTGCCAGCAGCCCGGGACTAGCGGGAGGAATCTACGAGCAGTACTTC.

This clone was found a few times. The CDR3 region has the DNA TGTGCTAGTGGTTTACCCGGGACTAGCTCCTACGAGCAGTACTTC. Translating it yields CASGLPGTSSYEQYF. The chain combines TRBV12-5 with TRBJ2-7; 8 positions agree with TRBD2. In germline, CDR1 is LGHNT, CDR2 FRNRAP. V dropped 3 bases and J dropped 0; count of bases not matched to a gene: 4. This CDR3 contains 15 residues.

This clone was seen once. The CDR3 reads CASSVRTGDSNQPQHF. CDR3 DNA sequence: TGTGCCAGCAGTGTGAGGACAGGCGATAGCAATCAGCCCCAGCATTTT. The genes are TRBV6-1 and TRBJ1-5; 7 nucleotides line up with TRBD1. The CDR3 has 16 amino acids. V trimming: 4 bases; J trimming: 0 bases; junction bases outside the gene matches: 6. Germline-derived CDR1 and CDR2 are MNHNS and SASEGT.

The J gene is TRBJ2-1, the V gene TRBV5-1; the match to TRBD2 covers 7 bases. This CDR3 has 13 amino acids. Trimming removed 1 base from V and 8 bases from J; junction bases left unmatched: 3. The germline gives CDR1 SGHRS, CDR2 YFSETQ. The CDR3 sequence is CASSLRREHEQFF. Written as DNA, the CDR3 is TGCGCCAGCAGCTTGCGGCGGGAGCATGAGCAGTTCTTC.

The CDR3 DNA follows: TGTGCCAGCAGTGAAACGATCAACAATGAGCAGTTCTTC. It is translated as CASSETINNEQFF. The chain has TRBV2 and TRBJ2-1; D is unresolved. The V gene lost 2 bases and the J gene lost 5 bases, with 7 bases spanning the gap. Looked up from germline, CDR1 is SNHLY and CDR2 is FYNNEI. The CDR3 covers 13 residues.

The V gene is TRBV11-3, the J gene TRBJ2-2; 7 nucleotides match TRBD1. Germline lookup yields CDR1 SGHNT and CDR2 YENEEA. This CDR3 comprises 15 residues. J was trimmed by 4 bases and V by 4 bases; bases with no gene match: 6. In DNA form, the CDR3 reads TGTGCCAGCAGCTCGGCACAGGGGCCCACCGGGGAGCTGTTTTTT. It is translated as CASSSAQGPTGELFF.

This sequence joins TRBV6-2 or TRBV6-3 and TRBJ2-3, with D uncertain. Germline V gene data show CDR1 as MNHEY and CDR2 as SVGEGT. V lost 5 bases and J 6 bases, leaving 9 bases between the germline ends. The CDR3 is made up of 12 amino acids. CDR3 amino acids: CASSQSPDTQYF. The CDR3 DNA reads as TGTGCCAGCAGTCAAAGCCCCGATACGCAGTATTTT.

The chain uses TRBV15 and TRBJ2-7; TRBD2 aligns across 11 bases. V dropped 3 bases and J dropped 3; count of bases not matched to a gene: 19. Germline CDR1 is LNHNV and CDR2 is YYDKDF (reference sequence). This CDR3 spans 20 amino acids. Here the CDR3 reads CATSSTGGAKGTSGYYEQYF. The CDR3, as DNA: TGTGCCACCAGCAGCACAGGGGGGGCGAAAGGGACTAGCGGTTACTACGAGCAGTACTTC.

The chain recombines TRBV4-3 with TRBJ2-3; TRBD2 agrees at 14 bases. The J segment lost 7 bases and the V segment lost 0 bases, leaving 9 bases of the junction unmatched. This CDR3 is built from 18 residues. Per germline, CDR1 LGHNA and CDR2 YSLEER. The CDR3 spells CASSQDPGTSGSENTQYF. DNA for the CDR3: TGCGCCAGCAGCCAAGATCCCGGGACTAGCGGGAGTGAGAATACGCAGTATTTT.

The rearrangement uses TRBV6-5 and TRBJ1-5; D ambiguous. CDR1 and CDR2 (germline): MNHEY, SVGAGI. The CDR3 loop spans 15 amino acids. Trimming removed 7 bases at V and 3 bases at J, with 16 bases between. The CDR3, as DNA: TGTGCCAGCACCCATATCACAGAATACAATCAGCCCCAGCATTTT. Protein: CASTHITEYNQPQHF.

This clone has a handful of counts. The CDR3 nucleotides read TGTGCCAGCAGGGAGAGGACAGGGGACGCGTACGAGCAGTACTTC. This translates into CASRERTGDAYEQYF. The rearrangement links TRBV6-5 to TRBJ2-7; 9 bases fit TRBD1. After removal of 6 bases from V and 4 bases from J, the junction contained 10 bases not matched to a gene. CDR1 is MNHEY and CDR2 is SVGAGI in the germline V gene. The CDR3 consists of 15 residues.

CDR3 in DNA: TGTGCCAGCAGCTCTATAGACAGGGCGGGACAGCCCCAGCATTTT. It codes for CASSSIDRAGQPQHF. The chain employs TRBV5-6 and TRBJ1-5; 7 nucleotides match TRBD1. Germline lookup yields CDR1 SGHDT and CDR2 YYEEEE. Trimming cost V 3 bases and J 7 bases; bases outside gene matches: 10. This CDR3 contains 15 residues.

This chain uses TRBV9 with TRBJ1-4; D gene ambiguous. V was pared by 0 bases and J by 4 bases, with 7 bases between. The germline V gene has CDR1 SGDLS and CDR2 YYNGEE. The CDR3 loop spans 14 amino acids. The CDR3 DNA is TGTGCCAGCAGCGTAGAAAGGTATAATGAAAAACTGTTTTTT. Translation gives CASSVERYNEKLFF.

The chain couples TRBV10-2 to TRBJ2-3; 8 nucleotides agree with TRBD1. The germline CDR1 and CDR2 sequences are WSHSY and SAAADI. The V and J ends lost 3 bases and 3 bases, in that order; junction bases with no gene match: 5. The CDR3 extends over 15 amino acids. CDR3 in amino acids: CASSDQGAQTDTQYF. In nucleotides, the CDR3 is TGCGCCAGCAGTGATCAGGGGGCGCAGACAGATACGCAGTATTTT.

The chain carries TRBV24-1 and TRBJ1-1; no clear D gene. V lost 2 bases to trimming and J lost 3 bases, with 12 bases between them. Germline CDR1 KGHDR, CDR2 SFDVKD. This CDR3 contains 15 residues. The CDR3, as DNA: TGTGCCACCAGTGATTCCGGGAACTCAGACACTGAAGCTTTCTTT. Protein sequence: CATSDSGNSDTEAFF.

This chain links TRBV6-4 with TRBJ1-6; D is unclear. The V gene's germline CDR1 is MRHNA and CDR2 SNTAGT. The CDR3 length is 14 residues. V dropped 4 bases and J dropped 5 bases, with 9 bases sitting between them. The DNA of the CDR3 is TGTGCCAGCAGTGCTTCGAGGGATAATTCACCCCTCCACTTT. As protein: CASSASRDNSPLHF.

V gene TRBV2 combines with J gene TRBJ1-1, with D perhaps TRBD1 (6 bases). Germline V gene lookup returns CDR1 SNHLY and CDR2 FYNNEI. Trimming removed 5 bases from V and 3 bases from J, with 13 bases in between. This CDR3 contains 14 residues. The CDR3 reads CASSSDRAYTEAFF. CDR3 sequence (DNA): TGTGCCAGCAGTTCGGACAGAGCTTACACTGAAGCTTTCTTT. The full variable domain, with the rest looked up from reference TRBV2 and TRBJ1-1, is EPEVTQTPSHQVTQMGQEVILRCVPISNHLYFYWYRQILGQKVEFLVSFYNNEISEKSEIFDDQFSVERPDGSNFTLKIRSTKLEDSAMYFCASSSDRAYTEAFFGQGTRLTVV.

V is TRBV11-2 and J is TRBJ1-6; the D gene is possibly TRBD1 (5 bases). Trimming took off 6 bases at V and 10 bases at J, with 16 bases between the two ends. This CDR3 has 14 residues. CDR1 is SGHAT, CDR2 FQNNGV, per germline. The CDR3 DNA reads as TGTGCCAGCAGTGCAGCCGGGGCACCGTCACCCCTCCACTTT. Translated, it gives CASSAAGAPSPLHF.

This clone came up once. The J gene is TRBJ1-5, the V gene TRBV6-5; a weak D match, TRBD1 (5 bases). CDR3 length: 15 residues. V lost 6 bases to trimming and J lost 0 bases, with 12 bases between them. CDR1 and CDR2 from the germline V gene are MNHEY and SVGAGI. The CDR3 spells CASRAGGYSNQPQHF. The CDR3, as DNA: TGTGCCAGCAGGGCCGGGGGTTATAGCAATCAGCCCCAGCATTTT.

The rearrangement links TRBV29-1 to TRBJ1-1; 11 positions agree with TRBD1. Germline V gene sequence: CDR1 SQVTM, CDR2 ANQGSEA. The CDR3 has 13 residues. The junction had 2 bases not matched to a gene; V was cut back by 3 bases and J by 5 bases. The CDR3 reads CSVEDRGQTEAFF. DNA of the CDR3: TGCAGCGTTGAGGACAGGGGGCAGACTGAAGCTTTCTTT.

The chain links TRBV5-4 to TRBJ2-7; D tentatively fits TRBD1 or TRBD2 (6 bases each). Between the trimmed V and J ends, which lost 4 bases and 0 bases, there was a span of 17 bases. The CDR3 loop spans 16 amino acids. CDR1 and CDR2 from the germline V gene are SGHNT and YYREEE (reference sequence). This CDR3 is CASSLGGNLISYEQYF. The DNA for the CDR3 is TGTGCCAGCAGCCTGGGGGGCAATTTGATCTCCTACGAGCAGTACTTC.

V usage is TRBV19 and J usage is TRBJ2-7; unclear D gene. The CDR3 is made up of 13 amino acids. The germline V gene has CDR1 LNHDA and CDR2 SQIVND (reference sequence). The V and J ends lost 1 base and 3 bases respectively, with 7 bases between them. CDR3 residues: CASSIVGSYEQYF. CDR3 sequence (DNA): TGTGCCAGTAGTATAGTGGGCAGCTACGAGCAGTACTTC.

CDR3 DNA sequence: TGTGCCAGCAGTGACTCGTGGGGCGGGAGGACTGAGCAGTTCTTC. Protein product: CASSDSWGGRTEQFF. The chain couples TRBV6-4 to TRBJ2-1, with 8 bases identical to TRBD2. The CDR3 is made up of 15 amino acids. Germline CDR1 is MRHNA and CDR2 is SNTAGT. Unmatched junction bases numbered 7, after V lost 0 bases and J lost 9 bases.

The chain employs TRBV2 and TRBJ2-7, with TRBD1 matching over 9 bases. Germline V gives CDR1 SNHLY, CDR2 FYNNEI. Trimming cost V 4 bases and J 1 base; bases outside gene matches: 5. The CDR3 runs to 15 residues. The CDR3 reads CASSGATGGSYEQYF. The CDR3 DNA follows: TGTGCCAGCAGTGGCGCGACAGGGGGATCCTACGAGCAGTACTTC.

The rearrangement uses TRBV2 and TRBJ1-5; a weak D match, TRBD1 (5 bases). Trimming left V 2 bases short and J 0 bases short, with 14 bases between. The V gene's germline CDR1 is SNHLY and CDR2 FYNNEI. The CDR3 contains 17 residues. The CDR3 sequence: CASSETVTVHSNQPQHF. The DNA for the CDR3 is TGTGCCAGCAGTGAAACCGTGACAGTCCATAGCAATCAGCCCCAGCATTTT.

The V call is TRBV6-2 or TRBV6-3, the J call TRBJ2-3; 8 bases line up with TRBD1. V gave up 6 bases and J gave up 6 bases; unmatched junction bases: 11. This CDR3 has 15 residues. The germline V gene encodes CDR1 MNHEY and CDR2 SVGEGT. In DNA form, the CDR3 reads TGTGCCAGCAGCATTACCGGGACAGGCGGGGATACGCAGTATTTT. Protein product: CASSITGTGGDTQYF.

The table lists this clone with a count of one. CDR3 in amino acids: CASSRDSPEGEQYF. DNA for the CDR3: TGCGCCAGCAGCCGGGACTCCCCAGAGGGCGAGCAGTACTTC. The rearrangement uses TRBV5-1 and TRBJ2-7; D possibly corresponds to TRBD2 (6 bases). The V end was cut by 4 bases, the J end by 6 bases, with 17 bases between. CDR3 length: 14 amino acids. Germline CDR1 reads SGHRS; CDR2 reads YFSETQ.

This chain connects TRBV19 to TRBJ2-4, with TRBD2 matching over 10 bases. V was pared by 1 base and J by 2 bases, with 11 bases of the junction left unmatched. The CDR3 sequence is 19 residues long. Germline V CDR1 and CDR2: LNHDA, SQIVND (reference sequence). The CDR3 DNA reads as TGTGCCAGTAGTATAGCGGCGCTAGCGGGAGATTTGACCAAAAACATTCAGTACTTC. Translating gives CASSIAALAGDLTKNIQYF.

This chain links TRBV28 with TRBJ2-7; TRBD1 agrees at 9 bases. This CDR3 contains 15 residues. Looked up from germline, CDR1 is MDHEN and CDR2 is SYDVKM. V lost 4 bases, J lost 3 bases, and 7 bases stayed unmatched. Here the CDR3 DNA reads TGTGCCAGCAGTTCACCCGGGACAGGGAACTACGAGCAGTACTTC. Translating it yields CASSSPGTGNYEQYF.

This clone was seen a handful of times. CDR3 DNA: TGTGCCTGGAGCGGCCGGACTAGCGGGAGGGCCACCGGGGAGCTGTTTTTT. Translating it yields CAWSGRTSGRATGELFF. This sequence joins TRBV30 and TRBJ2-2; 15 bases are a match to TRBD2. Germline CDR1 reads GTSNPN; CDR2 reads SVGIG (reference sequence). V shed 3 bases, J shed 4 bases, and the junction held 6 bases outside the gene matches. The CDR3 extends over 17 amino acids.